These T cell receptor beta chains were read from a single sample in a study of OX40 agonist ivuxolimab in advanced cancers. Some clones are missing from TCRdb's copy, which holds only in-frame ones; the method was immunoSEQ multiplex PCR. The sample lists some 130,000 clones, approximately 92% occurring once. The input for sequencing was CD4+ or CD8+ T cells sorted from blood, taken in a trial of the OX40 agonist ivuxolimab. The receptor set was obtained from an adult with an advanced solid tumor such as melanoma, head and neck, liver or kidney cancer. Each CDR3 is given with its conserved first and last residue. A D gene is named only where the DNA matches it firmly. The size of a clone is reported for some rows only, either as once, few or many, or as a class for expanded clones.

abundance | d_gene | j_gene | v_gene | CDR3nt | CDR3aa
. | TRBD1 | TRBJ2-7 | TRBV6-5 | TGTGCCAGCAGTTTCCAGGGGGCAATGCAGTACTTC | CASSFQGAMQYF
. | TRBD1 | TRBJ1-3 | TRBV28 | TGTGCCAGCACTAAAGGGGGCGATGGAAACACCATATATTTT | CASTKGGDGNTIYF
. | . | TRBJ1-5 | TRBV2 | TGTGCCAGCAGTGAAGGAGGTAGCAATCAGCCCCAGCATTTT | CASSEGGSNQPQHF
. | TRBD1 | TRBJ2-1 | TRBV11-2 | TGTGCCAGCAGCTTAGGACAGGGAATCCACAATGAGCAGTTCTTC | CASSLGQGIHNEQFF
. | TRBD2 | TRBJ2-1 | TRBV19 | TGTGCCAGTAGCCGAGGGACTAGCGGAAGAGATGAGCAGTTCTTC | CASSRGTSGRDEQFF
. | TRBD1 | TRBJ2-7 | TRBV6-1 | TGTGCCAGCACTAAGGAATACAGGGGCTACGAGCAGTACTTC | CASTKEYRGYEQYF
few | . | TRBJ1-1 | TRBV14 | TGTGCCAGCAGCCAAACAGGTCCTGAAGCTTTCTTT | CASSQTGPEAFF
. | . | TRBJ1-2 | TRBV28 | TGTGCCAGCAGTTCGGGGGACTATGGCTACACCTTC | CASSSGDYGYTF
once | . | TRBJ2-5 | TRBV13 | TGTGCCAGCAGCCTCGGATTCGGGTGGGAGACCCAGTACTTC | CASSLGFGWETQYF
. | . | TRBJ1-5 | TRBV6-4 | TGTGCCAGCAGTGACTCGATGGATAGCAATCAGCCCCAGCATTTT | CASSDSMDSNQPQHF
. | . | TRBJ1-3 | TRBV5-1 | TGCGCCAGCAGCCAAGGGAGGGTAGCAGGAAACACCATATATTTT | CASSQGRVAGNTIYF
. | . | TRBJ2-2 | TRBV15 | TGTGCCACCAGCACTAAGCGTACCGGGGAGCTGTTTTTT | CATSTKRTGELFF
. | TRBD1 | TRBJ1-2 | TRBV6-5 | TGTGCCAGCCGGGCAGGGGGCTCTAACTATGGCTACACCTTC | CASRAGGSNYGYTF
. | . | TRBJ2-1 | TRBV11-2 | TGTGCCAGCAGCTTAGGACAGGTCCATGAGCAGTTCTTC | CASSLGQVHEQFF
. | . | TRBJ2-5 | TRBV29-1 | TGCAGCGTTGAAGATCAAGAGACCCAGTACTTC | CSVEDQETQYF
. | TRBD2 | TRBJ2-7 | TRBV25-1 | TGTGCCAGCAGTGAATCCCTAGCGGGGCGCGAGCAGTACTTC | CASSESLAGREQYF
. | TRBD2 | TRBJ2-7 | TRBV2 | TGTGCCAGCAGTGTCCGTAGCGGGGGGGGCGAGCAGTACTTC | CASSVRSGGGEQYF
. | TRBD1 | TRBJ2-5 | TRBV30 | TGTGCCTGGAGGACAGGGGGAAAGACCCAGTACTTC | CAWRTGGKTQYF
. | . | TRBJ2-5 | TRBV7-9 | TGTGCCAGCAGTTACAGGGAGACCCAGTACTTC | CASSYRETQYF
. | TRBD1 | TRBJ2-7 | TRBV28 | TGTGCCAGTCGCCGGGACAGACACTACGAGCAGTACTTC | CASRRDRHYEQYF
once | . | TRBJ1-2 | TRBV6-1 | TGTGCCAGCAGGGTTGGAATCCCTAACTATGGCTACACCTTC | CASRVGIPNYGYTF
. | . | TRBJ1-3 | TRBV7-2 | TGTGCCAGCAGCTACGCGGGGGGGTCTGGAAACACCATATATTTT | CASSYAGGSGNTIYF
. | TRBD1 | TRBJ1-2 | TRBV6-5 | TGTGCCAGCAGTACGACAGGGGGCAGGAGCTATGGCTACACCTTC | CASSTTGGRSYGYTF
. | . | TRBJ1-1 | TRBV7-8 | TGTGCCAGCAGCCCCCAGGGAAACACTGAAGCTTTCTTT | CASSPQGNTEAFF
once | . | TRBJ1-2 | TRBV9 | TGTGCCAGCAGCGTAACGGGGATTAACTATGGCTACACCTTC | CASSVTGINYGYTF
. | . | TRBJ2-3 | TRBV28 | TGTGCCAGCACGGTGAGAAGGCCCCCCAGGTCAGATACGCAGTATTTT | CASTVRRPPRSDTQYF
. | . | TRBJ1-1 | TRBV9 | TGTGCCAGCAGCACCTCTACCGACATGAACACTGAAGCTTTCTTT | CASSTSTDMNTEAFF
. | . | TRBJ1-2 | TRBV28 | TGTGCCAGCAGCTACCAGGATAACTATGGCTACACCTTC | CASSYQDNYGYTF
. | TRBD1 | TRBJ2-1 | TRBV14 | TGTGCCAGCAGCTCCCGGGACAGGGTGGGATACAATGAGCAGTTCTTC | CASSSRDRVGYNEQFF
. | TRBD1 | TRBJ1-1 | TRBV18 | TGTGCCAGCTCACGTACCGGGACAGGGCTTTCAAAGACTGAAGCTTTCTTT | CASSRTGTGLSKTEAFF
. | . | TRBJ1-3 | TRBV7-9 | TGTGCCAGCAGCTTCGGGGGTGAAAACACCATATATTTT | CASSFGGENTIYF
. | . | TRBJ2-3 | TRBV7-7 | TGTGCCCGAGATAGGGGGGGGGATACGCAGTATTTT | CARDRGGDTQYF
. | . | TRBJ1-2 | TRBV7-2 | TGTGCCAGCACCCAGGGCAGGTCGGATGGCTACACCTTC | CASTQGRSDGYTF
. | TRBD2 | TRBJ2-3 | TRBV7-2 | TGTGCCAGCAGCTGGACTAGCGGAGACACAGATACGCAGTATTTT | CASSWTSGDTDTQYF
. | . | TRBJ2-5 | TRBV28 | TGTGCCAGCAGTTCACCACAGAGTGCGGAGACCCAGTACTTC | CASSSPQSAETQYF
. | . | TRBJ2-1 | TRBV28 | TGTGCCAGCATAGCCTACAATGAGCAGTTCTTC | CASIAYNEQFF
. | . | TRBJ1-5 | TRBV5-5 | TGTGCCAGCAGCTTGAGGGACGATCAGCCCCAGCATTTT | CASSLRDDQPQHF
. | . | TRBJ1-6 | TRBV9 | TGTGCCAGCAGCGTAGGGGGTTTTGGTAATTCACCCCTCCACTTT | CASSVGGFGNSPLHF
. | TRBD1 | TRBJ2-1 | TRBV27 | TGTGCCAGCAGTTCCCCCCAGGGGGTGTACAATGAGCAGTTCTTC | CASSSPQGVYNEQFF
. | TRBD1 | TRBJ2-3 | TRBV30 | TGTGCCTGGAGGGGACAGGGGGCAGATACGCAGTATTTT | CAWRGQGADTQYF
. | . | TRBJ1-2 | TRBV6-6 | TGTGCCAGCAGTTATAATCCCACAGGAGTCTATGGCTACACCTTC | CASSYNPTGVYGYTF
. | . | TRBJ1-5 | TRBV28 | TGTGCCAGCAGTTTCCCTCCATCTCAGCCCCAGCATTTT | CASSFPPSQPQHF
. | . | TRBJ2-7 | TRBV27 | TGTGCCAGCAGCCCCCAGGGCTACGAGCAGTACTTC | CASSPQGYEQYF
. | . | TRBJ2-7 | TRBV7-2 | TGTGCCAGCAGCCGTCAACCGGGGCCCTACGAGCAGTACTTC | CASSRQPGPYEQYF
. | . | TRBJ1-3 | TRBV28 | TGTGCCAGCAGTTTAATCTCTGGAAACACCATATATTTT | CASSLISGNTIYF
. | TRBD1 | TRBJ2-7 | TRBV10-1 | TGCGCCAGCAGTGAAGGGACAGGGGTCAACGAGCAGTACTTC | CASSEGTGVNEQYF
few | . | TRBJ2-5 | TRBV5-5 | TGTGCCAGCAGCTTGGACGTTGGGGGCCGAGAGACCCAGTACTTC | CASSLDVGGRETQYF
few | . | TRBJ2-4 | TRBV4-1 | TGCGCCAGCAGCCAAGTCGGGGACATTCAGTACTTC | CASSQVGDIQYF
. | . | TRBJ1-2 | TRBV7-9 | TGTGCCAGCAGCTTGGCGGGGACTAGGGGGGATGGCTACACCTTC | CASSLAGTRGDGYTF
. | . | TRBJ1-2 | TRBV18 | TGTGCCAGCTCACCCCGACAGGATGGTAATGGCTACACCTTC | CASSPRQDGNGYTF
. | . | TRBJ2-5 | TRBV18 | TGTGCCAGCTCACCACCGAGGGGACAAGAGACCCAGTACTTC | CASSPPRGQETQYF
few | . | TRBJ1-1 | TRBV6-6 | TGTGCCAGCAGTCCTCCTAACCGGCTCATGAACACTGAAGCTTTCTTT | CASSPPNRLMNTEAFF
. | . | TRBJ1-5 | TRBV5-1 | TGCGCCAGCAGCTTGACAGGGATGAATCAGCCCCAGCATTTT | CASSLTGMNQPQHF